The clone carrying this T cell receptor beta chain was seen a handful of times. The antigen remains unidentified. Unique molecular identifiers were attached to individual cDNA molecules. MiXCR, applied by TCRdb to the 5' RACE reads, yields one record per CDR3 protein. The sample holds approximately 37,000 distinct CDR3 sequences, roughly 5% seen once. This sample was taken from a study of early T cells in non-severe SARS-CoV-2 infection. Whole-study context: Bulk RNA taken from unsorted whole blood was sequenced, leaving chains unpaired. Whole-study results and caveats: There was a bias toward anti-spike CD8 responses in VDJdb matching, which missed private and CD4 specificities.

V trimming: 4 bases; J trimming: 6 bases; junction bases outside the gene matches: 9. This CDR3 contains 15 residues. Germline-derived CDR1 and CDR2 are SGDLS and YYNGEE. Sequenced: whole blood. The TCR comes from an adult who was a healthcare worker with PCR-confirmed SARS-CoV-2 infection or an uninfected control (not recorded which). The V and J genes are TRBV9 and TRBJ2-1; TRBD1 aligns across 8 bases. CDR3 DNA: TGTGCCAGCAGCCCAGACAGGGGACTGGGCAATGAGCAGTTCTTC. Its translation is CASSPDRGLGNEQFF.